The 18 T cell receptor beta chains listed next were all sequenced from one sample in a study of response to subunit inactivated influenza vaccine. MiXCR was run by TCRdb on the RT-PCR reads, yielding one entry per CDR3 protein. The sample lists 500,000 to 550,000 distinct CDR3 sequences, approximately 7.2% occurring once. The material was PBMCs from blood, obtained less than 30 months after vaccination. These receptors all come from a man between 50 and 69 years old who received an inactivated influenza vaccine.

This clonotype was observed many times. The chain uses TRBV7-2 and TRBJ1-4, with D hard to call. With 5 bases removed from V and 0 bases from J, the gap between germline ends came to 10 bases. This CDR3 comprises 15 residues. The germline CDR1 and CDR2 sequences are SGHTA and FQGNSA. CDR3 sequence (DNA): TGTGCCAGCAGCCCGACCGGGTCAACTAATGAAAAACTGTTTTTT. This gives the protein CASSPTGSTNEKLFF.

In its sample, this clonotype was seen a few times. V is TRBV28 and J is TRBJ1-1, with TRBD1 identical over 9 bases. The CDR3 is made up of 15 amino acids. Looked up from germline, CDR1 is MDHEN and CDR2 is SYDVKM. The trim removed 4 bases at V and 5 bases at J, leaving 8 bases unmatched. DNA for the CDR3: TGTGCCAGCAGTTACTCGGGACAGGGCATGACTGAAGCTTTCTTT. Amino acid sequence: CASSYSGQGMTEAFF.

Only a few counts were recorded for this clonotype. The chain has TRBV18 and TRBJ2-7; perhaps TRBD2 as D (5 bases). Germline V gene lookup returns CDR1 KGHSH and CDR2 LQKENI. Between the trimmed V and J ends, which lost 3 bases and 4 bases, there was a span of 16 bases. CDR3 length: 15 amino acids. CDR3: CASSPGPGNYYEQYF. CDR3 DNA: TGTGCCAGCTCACCGGGCCCGGGAAACTATTACGAGCAGTACTTC. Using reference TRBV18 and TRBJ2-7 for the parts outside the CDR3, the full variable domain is NAGVMQNPRHLVRRRGQEARLRCSPMKGHSHVYWYRQLPEEGLKFMVYLQKENIIDESGMPKERFSAEFPKEGPSILRIQQVVRGDSAAYFCASSPGPGNYYEQYFGPGTRLTVT.

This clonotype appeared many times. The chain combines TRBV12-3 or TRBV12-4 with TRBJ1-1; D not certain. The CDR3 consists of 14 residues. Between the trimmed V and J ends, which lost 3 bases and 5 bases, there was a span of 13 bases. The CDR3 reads CASSLGTSGTEAFF. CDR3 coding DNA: TGTGCCAGCAGTTTGGGAACCTCGGGTACTGAAGCTTTCTTT.

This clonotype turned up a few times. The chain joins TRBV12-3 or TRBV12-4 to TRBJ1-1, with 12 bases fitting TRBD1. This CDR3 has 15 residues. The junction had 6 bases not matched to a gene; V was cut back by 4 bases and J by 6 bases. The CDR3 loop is CASSSSGQGASEAFF. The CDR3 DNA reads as TGTGCCAGCAGTTCGTCGGGACAGGGGGCATCTGAAGCTTTCTTT.

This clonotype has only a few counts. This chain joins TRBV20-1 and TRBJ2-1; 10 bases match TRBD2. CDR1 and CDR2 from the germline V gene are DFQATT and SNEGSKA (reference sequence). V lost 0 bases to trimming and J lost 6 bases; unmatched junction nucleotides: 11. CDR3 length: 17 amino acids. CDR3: CSARDTGLAAQLNEQFF. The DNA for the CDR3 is TGCAGTGCTAGAGACACAGGACTAGCGGCCCAACTCAATGAGCAGTTCTTC.

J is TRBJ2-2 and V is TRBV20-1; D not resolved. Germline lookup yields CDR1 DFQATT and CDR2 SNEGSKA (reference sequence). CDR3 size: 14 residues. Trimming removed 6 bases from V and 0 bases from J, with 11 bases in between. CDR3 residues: CSAPRITNTGELFF. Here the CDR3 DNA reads TGCAGTGCCCCCAGGATAACGAACACCGGGGAGCTGTTTTTT.

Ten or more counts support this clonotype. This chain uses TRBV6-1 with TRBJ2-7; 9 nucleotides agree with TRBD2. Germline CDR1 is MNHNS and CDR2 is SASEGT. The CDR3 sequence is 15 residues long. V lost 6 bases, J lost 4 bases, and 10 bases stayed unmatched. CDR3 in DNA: TGTGCCAGCAGAACTCCCGGGACTAGCAGATACGAGCAGTACTTC. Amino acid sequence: CASRTPGTSRYEQYF.

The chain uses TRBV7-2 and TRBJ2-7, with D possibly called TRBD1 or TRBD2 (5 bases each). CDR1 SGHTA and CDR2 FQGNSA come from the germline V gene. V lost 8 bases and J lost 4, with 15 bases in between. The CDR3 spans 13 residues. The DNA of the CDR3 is TGTGCCAGCCGATTGGGGGTTGGGTACGAGCAGTACTTC. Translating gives CASRLGVGYEQYF.

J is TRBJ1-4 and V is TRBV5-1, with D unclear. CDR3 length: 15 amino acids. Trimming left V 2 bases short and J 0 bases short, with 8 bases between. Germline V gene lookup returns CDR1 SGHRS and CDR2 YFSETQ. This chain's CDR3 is CASSLQKATNEKLFF. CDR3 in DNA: TGCGCCAGCAGCTTACAGAAGGCAACTAATGAAAAACTGTTTTTT.

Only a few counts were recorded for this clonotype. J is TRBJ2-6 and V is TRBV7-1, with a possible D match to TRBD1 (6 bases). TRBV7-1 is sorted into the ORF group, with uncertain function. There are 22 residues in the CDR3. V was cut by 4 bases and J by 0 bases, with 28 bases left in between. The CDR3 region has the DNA TGTGCCAGCAGCTTCAGCCAGGGACATTCGAGTCTTCCCACCTCTGGGGCCAACGTCCTGACTTTC. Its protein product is CASSFSQGHSSLPTSGANVLTF.

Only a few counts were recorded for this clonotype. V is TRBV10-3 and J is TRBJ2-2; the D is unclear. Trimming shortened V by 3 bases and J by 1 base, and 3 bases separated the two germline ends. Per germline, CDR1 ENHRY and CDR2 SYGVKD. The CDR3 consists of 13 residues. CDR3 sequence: CAISDKNTGELFF. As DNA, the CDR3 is TGTGCCATCAGTGACAAGAACACCGGGGAGCTGTTTTTT.

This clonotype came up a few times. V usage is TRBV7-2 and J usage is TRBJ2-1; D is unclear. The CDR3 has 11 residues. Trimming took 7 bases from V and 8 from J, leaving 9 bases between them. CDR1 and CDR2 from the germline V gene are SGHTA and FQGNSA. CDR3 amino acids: CASMNAYEQFF. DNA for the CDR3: TGTGCCAGCATGAACGCCTATGAGCAGTTCTTC. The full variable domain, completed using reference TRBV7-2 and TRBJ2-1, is GAGVSQSPSNKVTEKGKDVELRCDPISGHTALYWYRQSLGQGLEFLIYFQGNSAPDKSGLPSDRFSAERTGGSVSTLTIQRTQQEDSAVYLCASMNAYEQFFGPGTRLTVL.

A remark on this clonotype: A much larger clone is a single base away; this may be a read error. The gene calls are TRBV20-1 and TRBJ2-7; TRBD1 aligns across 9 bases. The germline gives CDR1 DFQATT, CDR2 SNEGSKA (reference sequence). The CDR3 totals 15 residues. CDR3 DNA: TGCTGTGCTAGGGTGGCACAGGGGGCGGCTTACGAGCAGTACTTC. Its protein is CCARVAQGAAYEQYF.

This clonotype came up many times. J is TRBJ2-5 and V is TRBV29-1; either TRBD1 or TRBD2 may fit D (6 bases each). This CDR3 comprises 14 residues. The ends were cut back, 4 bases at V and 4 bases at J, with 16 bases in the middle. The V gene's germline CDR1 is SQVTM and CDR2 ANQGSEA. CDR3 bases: TGCAGCGTTGGAGTTTGGAGGGGGGCAGAGACCCAGTACTTC. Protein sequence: CSVGVWRGAETQYF.

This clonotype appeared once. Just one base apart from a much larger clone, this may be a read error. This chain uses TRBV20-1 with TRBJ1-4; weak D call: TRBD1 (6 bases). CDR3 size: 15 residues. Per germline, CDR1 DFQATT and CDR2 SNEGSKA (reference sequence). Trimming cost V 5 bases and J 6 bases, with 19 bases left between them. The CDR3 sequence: CSAHPERGAHEKLFF. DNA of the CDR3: TGCAGTGCTCACCCCGAACGGGGGGCCCATGAAAAACTGTTTTTT.

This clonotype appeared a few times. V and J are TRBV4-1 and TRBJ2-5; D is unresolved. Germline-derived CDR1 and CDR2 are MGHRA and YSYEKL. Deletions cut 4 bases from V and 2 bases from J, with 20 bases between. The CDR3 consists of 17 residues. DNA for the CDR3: TGCGCCAGCAGCCTTAAACCGGGCCCAGTAGATCAAGAGACCCAGTACTTC. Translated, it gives CASSLKPGPVDQETQYF.

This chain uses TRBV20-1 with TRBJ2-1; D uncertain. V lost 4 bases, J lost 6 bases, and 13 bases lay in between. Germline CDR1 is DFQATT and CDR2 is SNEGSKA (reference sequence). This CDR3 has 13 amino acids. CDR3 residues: CSAKNGPVNEQFF. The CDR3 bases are TGCAGTGCTAAAAATGGACCCGTCAATGAGCAGTTCTTC.